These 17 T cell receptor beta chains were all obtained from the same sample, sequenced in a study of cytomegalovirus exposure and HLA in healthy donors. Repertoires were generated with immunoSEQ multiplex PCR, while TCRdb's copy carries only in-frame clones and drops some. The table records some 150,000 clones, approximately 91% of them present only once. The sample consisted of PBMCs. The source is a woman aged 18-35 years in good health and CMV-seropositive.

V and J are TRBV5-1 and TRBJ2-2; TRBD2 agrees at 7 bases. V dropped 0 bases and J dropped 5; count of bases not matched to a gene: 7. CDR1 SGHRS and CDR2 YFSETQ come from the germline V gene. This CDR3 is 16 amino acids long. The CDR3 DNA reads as TGCGCCAGCAGCTTGGCTCCGGGGGGAGGAACCGGGGAGCTGTTTTTT. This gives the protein CASSLAPGGGTGELFF.

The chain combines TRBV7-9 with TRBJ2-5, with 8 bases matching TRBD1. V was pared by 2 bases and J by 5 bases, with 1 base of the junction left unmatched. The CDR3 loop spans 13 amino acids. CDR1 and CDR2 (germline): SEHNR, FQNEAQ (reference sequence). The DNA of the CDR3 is TGTGCCAGCAGCTTATACAGGGGGGAGACCCAGTACTTC. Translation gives CASSLYRGETQYF. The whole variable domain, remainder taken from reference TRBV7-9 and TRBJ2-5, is DTGVSQNPRHKITKRGQNVTFRCDPISEHNRLYWYRQTLGQGPEFLTYFQNEAQLEKSRLLSDRFSAERPKGSFSTLEIQRTEQGDSAMYLCASSLYRGETQYFGPGTRLLVL.

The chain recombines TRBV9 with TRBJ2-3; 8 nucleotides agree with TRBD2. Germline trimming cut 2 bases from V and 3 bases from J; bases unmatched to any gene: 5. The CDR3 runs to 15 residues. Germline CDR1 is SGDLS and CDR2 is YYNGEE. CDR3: CASSVGPGGTDTQYF. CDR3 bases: TGTGCCAGCAGCGTGGGGCCGGGGGGGACAGATACGCAGTATTTT.

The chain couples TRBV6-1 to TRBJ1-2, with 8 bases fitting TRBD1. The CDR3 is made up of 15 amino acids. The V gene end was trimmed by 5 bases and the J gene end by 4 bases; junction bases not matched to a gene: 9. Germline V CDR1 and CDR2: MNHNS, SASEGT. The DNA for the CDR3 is TGTGCCAGCAGTAGTCCCGGGACAGGCGGCTATGGCTACACCTTC. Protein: CASSSPGTGGYGYTF.

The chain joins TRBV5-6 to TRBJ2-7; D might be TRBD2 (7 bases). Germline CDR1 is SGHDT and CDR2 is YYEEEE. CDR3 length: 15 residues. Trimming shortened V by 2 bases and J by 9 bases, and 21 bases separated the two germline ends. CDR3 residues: CASSFISGGPLGQYF. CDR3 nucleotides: TGTGCCAGCAGCTTCATCTCCGGGGGGCCCCTGGGGCAGTACTTC.

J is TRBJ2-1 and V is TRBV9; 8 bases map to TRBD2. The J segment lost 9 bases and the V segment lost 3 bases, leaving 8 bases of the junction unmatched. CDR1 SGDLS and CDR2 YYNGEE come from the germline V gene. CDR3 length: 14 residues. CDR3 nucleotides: TGTGCCAGCAGCGCGCGGACTAGCTTGGGTGAGCAGTTCTTC. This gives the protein CASSARTSLGEQFF.

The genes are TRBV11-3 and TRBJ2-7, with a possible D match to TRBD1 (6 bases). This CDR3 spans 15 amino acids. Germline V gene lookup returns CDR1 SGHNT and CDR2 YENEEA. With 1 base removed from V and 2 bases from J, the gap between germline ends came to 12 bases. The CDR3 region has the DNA TGTGCCAGCAGCTTAGCTCCCGACAGGCCCTACGAGCAGTACTTC. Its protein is CASSLAPDRPYEQYF. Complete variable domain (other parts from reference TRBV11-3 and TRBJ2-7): EAGVVQSPRYKIIEKKQPVAFWCNPISGHNTLYWYLQNLGQGPELLIRYENEEAVDDSQLPKDRFSAERLKGVDSTLKIQPAELGDSAVYLCASSLAPDRPYEQYFGPGTRLTVT.

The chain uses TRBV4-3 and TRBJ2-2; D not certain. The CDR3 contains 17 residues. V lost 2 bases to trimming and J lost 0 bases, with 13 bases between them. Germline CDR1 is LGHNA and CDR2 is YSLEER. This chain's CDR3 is CASSQRPGRPNTGELFF. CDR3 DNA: TGCGCCAGCAGCCAACGGCCAGGTAGACCGAACACCGGGGAGCTGTTTTTT.

CDR3 DNA sequence: TGTGCCTGGAGTTTGGACTTTCGCACAGATACGCAGTATTTT. This encodes CAWSLDFRTDTQYF. V usage is TRBV30 and J usage is TRBJ2-3; the D gene is possibly TRBD2 (5 bases). V dropped 2 bases and J dropped 1 base, with 10 bases sitting between them. Per the germline V gene, CDR1 is GTSNPN and CDR2 is SVGIG (reference sequence). The CDR3 is made up of 14 amino acids. The full variable domain, its missing parts supplied by reference TRBV30 and TRBJ2-3, is SQTIHQWPATLVQPVGSPLSLECTVEGTSNPNLYWYRQAAGRGLQLLFYSVGIGQISSEVPQNLSASRPQDRQFILSSKKLLLSDSGFYLCAWSLDFRTDTQYFGPGTRLTVL.

CDR3 loop: CAIARDRGGEKLFF. In DNA form, the CDR3 reads TGTGCCATCGCAAGGGACAGGGGCGGCGAAAAACTGTTTTTT. V usage is TRBV10-3 and J usage is TRBJ1-4; 10 bases fit TRBD1. This CDR3 has 14 residues. Germline V gives CDR1 ENHRY, CDR2 SYGVKD. The J segment lost 8 bases and the V segment lost 8 bases, leaving 8 bases of the junction unmatched.

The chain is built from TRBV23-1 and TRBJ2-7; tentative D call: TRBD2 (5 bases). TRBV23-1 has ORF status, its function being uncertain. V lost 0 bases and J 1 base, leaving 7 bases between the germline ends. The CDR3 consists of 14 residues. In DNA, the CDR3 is TGCGCCAGCAGTCAATCGAGGGTTTCCTACGAGCAGTACTTC. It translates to CASSQSRVSYEQYF.

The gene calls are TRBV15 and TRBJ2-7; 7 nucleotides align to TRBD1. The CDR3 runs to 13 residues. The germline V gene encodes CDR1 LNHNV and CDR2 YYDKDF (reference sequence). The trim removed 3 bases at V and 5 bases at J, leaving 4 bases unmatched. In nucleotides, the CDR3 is TGTGCCACCAGCAGGACAGGGTGGAACGAGCAGTACTTC. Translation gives CATSRTGWNEQYF.

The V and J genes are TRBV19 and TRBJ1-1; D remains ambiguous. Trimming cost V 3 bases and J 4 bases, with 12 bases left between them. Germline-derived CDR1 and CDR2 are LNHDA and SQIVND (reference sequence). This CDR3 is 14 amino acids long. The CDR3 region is CASSISGFGTEAFF. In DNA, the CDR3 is TGTGCCAGTAGTATTTCGGGATTTGGCACTGAAGCTTTCTTT.

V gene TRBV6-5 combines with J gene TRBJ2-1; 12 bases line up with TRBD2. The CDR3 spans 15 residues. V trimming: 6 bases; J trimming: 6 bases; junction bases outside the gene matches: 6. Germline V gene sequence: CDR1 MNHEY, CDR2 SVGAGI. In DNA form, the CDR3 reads TGTGCCAGCAGGATCACTAGCGGGAGGAGCAATGAGCAGTTCTTC. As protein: CASRITSGRSNEQFF.

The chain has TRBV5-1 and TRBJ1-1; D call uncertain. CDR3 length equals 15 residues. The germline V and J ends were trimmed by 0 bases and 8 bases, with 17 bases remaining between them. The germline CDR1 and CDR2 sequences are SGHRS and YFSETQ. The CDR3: CASSLGVAGGREAFF. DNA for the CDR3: TGCGCCAGCAGCTTGGGTGTTGCGGGAGGGCGAGAAGCTTTCTTT.

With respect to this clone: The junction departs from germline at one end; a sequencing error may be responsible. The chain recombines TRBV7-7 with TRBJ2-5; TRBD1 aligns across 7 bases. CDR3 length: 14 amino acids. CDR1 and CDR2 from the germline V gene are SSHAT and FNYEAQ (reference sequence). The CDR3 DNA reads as TGTGCTAGCAGCTCATCGACAGGGATAGAGACCCAGTACTTC. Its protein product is CASSSSTGIETQYF. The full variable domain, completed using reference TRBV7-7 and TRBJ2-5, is GAGVSQSPRYKVTKRGQDVTLRCDPISSHATLYWYQQALGQGPEFLTYFNYEAQPDKSGLPSDRFSAERPEGSISTLTIQRTEQRDSAMYRCASSSSTGIETQYFGPGTRLLVL.

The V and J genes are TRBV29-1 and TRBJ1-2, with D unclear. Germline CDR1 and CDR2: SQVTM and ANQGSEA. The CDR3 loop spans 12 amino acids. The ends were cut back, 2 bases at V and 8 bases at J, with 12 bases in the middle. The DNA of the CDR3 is TGCAGCGTTGAACGCCCTATTTTCGGCTACACCTTC. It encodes CSVERPIFGYTF.